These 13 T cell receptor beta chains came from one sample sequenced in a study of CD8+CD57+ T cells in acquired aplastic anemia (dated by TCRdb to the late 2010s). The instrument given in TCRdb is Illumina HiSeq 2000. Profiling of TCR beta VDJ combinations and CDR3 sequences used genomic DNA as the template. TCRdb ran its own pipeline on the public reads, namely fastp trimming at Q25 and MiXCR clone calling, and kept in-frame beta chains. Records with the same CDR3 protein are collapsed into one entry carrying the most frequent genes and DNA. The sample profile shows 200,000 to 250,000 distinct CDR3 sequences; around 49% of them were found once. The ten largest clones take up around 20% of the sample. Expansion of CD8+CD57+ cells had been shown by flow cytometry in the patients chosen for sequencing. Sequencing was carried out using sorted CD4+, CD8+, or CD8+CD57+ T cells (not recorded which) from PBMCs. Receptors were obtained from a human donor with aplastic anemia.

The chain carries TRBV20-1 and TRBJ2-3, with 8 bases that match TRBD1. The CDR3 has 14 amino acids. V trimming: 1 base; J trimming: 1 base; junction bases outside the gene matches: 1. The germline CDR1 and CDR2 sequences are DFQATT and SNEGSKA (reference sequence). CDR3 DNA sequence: TGCAGTGCTAGAGTGGGACAGGGCACAGATACGCAGTATTTT. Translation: CSARVGQGTDTQYF.

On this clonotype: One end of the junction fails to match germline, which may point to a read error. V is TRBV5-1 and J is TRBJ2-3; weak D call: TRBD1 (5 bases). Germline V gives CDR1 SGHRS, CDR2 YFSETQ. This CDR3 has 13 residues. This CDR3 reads CASSLVGTGTQYF. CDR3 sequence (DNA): TGCGCCAGCAGCTTGGTTGGAACAGGTACGCAGTATTTT.

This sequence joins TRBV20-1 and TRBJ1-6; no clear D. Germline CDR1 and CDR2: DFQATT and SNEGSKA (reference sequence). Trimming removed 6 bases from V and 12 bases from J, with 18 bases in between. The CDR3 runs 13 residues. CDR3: CSALTGKIEPLHF. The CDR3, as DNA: TGCAGTGCCCTCACCGGGAAAATCGAACCCCTCCACTTT.

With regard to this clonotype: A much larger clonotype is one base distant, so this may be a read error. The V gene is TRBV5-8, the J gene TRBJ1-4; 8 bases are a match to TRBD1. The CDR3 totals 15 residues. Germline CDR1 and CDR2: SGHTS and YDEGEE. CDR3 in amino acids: CASSLTGGKNEKLVF. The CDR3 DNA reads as TGTGCCAGCAGTTTAACAGGGGGTAAAAATGAAAAACTGGTTTTT. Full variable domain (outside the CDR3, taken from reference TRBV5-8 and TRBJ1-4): EAGVTQSPTHLIKTRGQQATLRCSPISGHTSVYWYQQALGLGLQFLLWYDEGEERNRGNFPPRFSGRQFPNYSSELNVNALELEDSALYLCASSLTGGKNEKLVFGSGTQLSVL.

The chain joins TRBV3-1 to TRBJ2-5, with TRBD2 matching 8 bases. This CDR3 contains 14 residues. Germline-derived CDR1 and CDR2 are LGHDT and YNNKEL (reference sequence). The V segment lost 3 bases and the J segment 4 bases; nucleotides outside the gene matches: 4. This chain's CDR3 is CASSHAGTRETQYF. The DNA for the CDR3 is TGTGCCAGCAGCCATGCCGGGACTAGAGAGACCCAGTACTTC.

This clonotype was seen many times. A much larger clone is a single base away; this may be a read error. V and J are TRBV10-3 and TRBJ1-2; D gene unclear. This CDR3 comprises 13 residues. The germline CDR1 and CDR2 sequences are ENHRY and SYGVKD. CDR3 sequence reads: CAISDSNRYDYTF. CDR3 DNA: TGTGCCATCAGTGACTCAAATCGGTATGACTACACCTTC.

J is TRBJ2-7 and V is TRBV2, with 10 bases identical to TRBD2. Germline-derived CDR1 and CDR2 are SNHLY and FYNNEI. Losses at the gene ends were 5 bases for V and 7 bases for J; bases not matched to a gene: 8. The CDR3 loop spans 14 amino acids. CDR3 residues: CASSILAGVGEQYV. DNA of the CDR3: TGTGCCAGCAGTATTCTAGCGGGAGTAGGAGAGCAGTACGTC.

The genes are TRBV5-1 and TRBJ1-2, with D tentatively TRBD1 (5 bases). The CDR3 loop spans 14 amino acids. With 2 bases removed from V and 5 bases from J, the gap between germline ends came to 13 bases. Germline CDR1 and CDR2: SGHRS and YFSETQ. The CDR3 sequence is CASSFEVGRYGYTF. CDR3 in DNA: TGCGCCAGCAGCTTCGAGGTGGGGCGGTATGGCTACACCTTC.

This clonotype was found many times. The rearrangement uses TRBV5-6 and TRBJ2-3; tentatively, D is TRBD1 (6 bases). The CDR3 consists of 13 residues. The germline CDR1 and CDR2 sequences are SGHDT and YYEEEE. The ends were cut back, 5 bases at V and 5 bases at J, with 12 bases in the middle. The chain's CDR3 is CASRPQGRDTQYF. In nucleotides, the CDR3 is TGTGCCAGCAGACCACAGGGCCGAGATACGCAGTATTTT. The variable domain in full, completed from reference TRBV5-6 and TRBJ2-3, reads DAGVTQSPTHLIKTRGQQVTLRCSPKSGHDTVSWYQQALGQGPQFIFQYYEEEERQRGNFPDRFSGHQFPNYSSELNVNALLLGDSALYLCASRPQGRDTQYFGPGTRLTVL.

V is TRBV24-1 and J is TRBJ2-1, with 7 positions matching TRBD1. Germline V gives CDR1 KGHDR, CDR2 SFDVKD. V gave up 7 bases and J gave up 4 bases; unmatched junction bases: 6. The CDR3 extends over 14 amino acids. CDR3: CATRKTGLYNEQFF. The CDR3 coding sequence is TGTGCCACCAGGAAGACAGGGCTATACAATGAGCAGTTCTTC.

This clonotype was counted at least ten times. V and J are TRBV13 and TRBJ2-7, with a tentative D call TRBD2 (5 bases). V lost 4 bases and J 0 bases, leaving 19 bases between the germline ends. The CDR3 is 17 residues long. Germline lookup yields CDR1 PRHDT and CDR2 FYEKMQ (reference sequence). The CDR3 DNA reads TGTGCCAGCAGCTCCCCCCCGGGGATCGCCCTCTCCTACGAGCAGTACTTC. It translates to CASSSPPGIALSYEQYF.

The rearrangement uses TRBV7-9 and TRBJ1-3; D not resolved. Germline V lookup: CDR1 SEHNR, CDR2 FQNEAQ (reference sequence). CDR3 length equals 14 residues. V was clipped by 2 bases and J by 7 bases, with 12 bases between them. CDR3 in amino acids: CASSLSSVANTIYF. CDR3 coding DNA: TGTGCCAGCAGCTTATCCTCAGTTGCCAACACCATATATTTT.

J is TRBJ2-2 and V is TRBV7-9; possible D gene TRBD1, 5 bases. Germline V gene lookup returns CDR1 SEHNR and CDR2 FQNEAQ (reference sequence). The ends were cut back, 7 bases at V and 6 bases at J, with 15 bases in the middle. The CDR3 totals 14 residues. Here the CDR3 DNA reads TGTGCCAGCATCCTATCCCAGGGCGCCGGGGAGCTGTTTTTT. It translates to CASILSQGAGELFF.